This T cell receptor (beta chain) was obtained from a study of radiation and T cells in renal cell carcinoma. At the level of the study: Nephrectomy followed 15 Gy stereotactic body radiation by 4 weeks. Study-level findings and limits: In blood, top tumor clones expanded by 2 weeks, shrinking by 4. Pretreatment tumor biopsies were lacking, so baseline clonotypes are unknown.

The sample's time point: blood 2 weeks post-SBRT. Treatment noted: 15 Gy SBRT to primary tumor, nephrectomy 4 weeks later. This renal cell carcinoma was of the clear cell type. About this clone: The antigen is undetermined.

The germline V and J ends were trimmed by 4 bases and 1 base, with 9 bases remaining between them. This CDR3 is 14 amino acids long. Germline V gives CDR1 SGDLS, CDR2 YYNGEE. Libraries were prepared by immunoSEQ multiplex PCR; TCRdb keeps only in-frame clonotypes and omits some of them. In the table there are 60,000 to 65,000 clones, roughly 79% of which are singletons. This TCR was recovered from a man aged 55 to 70 with renal cell carcinoma. This sequence joins TRBV9 and TRBJ2-1; maybe TRBD2 (5 bases). This specimen consisted of blood, obtained from a patient whose treatment included radiotherapy and nephrectomy. Here the CDR3 DNA reads TGTGCCAGCAGCCCCGGACTGTCCTACAATGAGCAGTTCTTC. It encodes CASSPGLSYNEQFF.